Described below is a single TCR beta chain sequence and its context. Original processing methods: Amplifying reference gene primers gave estimates of nucleated cell counts. Measured with immunoSEQ multiplex PCR; TCRdb has only the in-frame clones, and not every one. V, J and clone size derive from that table, while D and trimming were established from the DNA sequence. The table records 110,000 or so clones, about 80% of them present only once. The CDR3 covers 14 residues. V lost 0 bases and J lost 6, with 12 bases in between. Germline V gives CDR1 SGHTS, CDR2 YDEGEE. The data are from a study of blood T cell repertoires in COVID-19. Study information: Acute and convalescent COVID-19 samples came from the United States, Italy and Spain. The cDNA or gDNA used as material had been derived from T cells, B-cell-depleted T cells, or PBMCs.

The clonotype comes from a man in his sixties or seventies with acute or convalescent COVID-19. The specimen sequenced was peripheral blood. The chain uses TRBV5-8 and TRBJ1-2; a possible D gene is TRBD1 (6 bases). The CDR3 sequence is CASSLGFGGHGYTF. Written as DNA, the CDR3 is TGTGCCAGCAGCTTGGGGTTCGGGGGGCATGGCTACACCTTC.